These 3 T cell receptor beta chains were sequenced from one sample in a study of blood T cell repertoires in COVID-19. Produced via immunoSEQ multiplex PCR; TCRdb's table is partial and in-frame only. The data hold roughly 240,000 clones, with roughly 86% observed a single time. Specimen: peripheral blood. The receptors stem from a woman aged 30 to 39 who had recovered from COVID-19.

The rearrangement uses TRBV4-3 and TRBJ2-5; D perhaps matches TRBD2 (5 bases). This CDR3 has 16 residues. The germline V and J ends were trimmed by 0 bases and 5 bases, with 16 bases remaining between them. Per germline, CDR1 LGHNA and CDR2 YSLEER. CDR3 coding DNA: TGCGCCAGCAGCCAAGATACACTAGTTCCGGGGGAGACCCAGTACTTC. Translated, it gives CASSQDTLVPGETQYF.

The V and J genes are TRBV14 and TRBJ1-5, with 7 bases aligning to TRBD1. The CDR3 runs to 15 residues. Germline assignment: CDR1 SGHDN and CDR2 FVKESK. The trim removed 5 bases at V and 2 bases at J, leaving 6 bases unmatched. CDR3 sequence: CASSDDRAGNQPQHF. Here the CDR3 DNA reads TGTGCCAGCAGCGACGACAGGGCAGGCAATCAGCCCCAGCATTTT.

This chain links TRBV6-5 with TRBJ1-5, with 8 bases fitting TRBD1. With V trimmed by 6 bases and J by 6 bases, 10 bases remained unmatched. The CDR3 extends over 15 amino acids. The V gene's germline CDR1 is MNHEY and CDR2 SVGAGI. CDR3 protein: CASSSDRGVGQPQHF. CDR3 DNA sequence: TGTGCCAGCAGCTCCGACAGGGGAGTTGGTCAGCCCCAGCATTTT.